This T cell receptor beta chain derives from a study of T cell repertoires in cytomegalovirus infection. Study context: Public signatures in TCR beta pointed to CMV infection and matching HLA type. Study-wide results and limits: Frequencies of public TCR beta families were cumulated, and this identified carriers of CMV plus the relevant HLA.

Turning to this clonotype: Its antigen is still unknown.

Germline CDR1 SEHNR, CDR2 FQNEAQ (reference sequence). CDR3 size: 16 residues. V shed 6 bases, J shed 8 bases, and the junction held 10 bases outside the gene matches. TCRdb reprocessed the reads with MiXCR, giving one entry per CDR3 protein. The table includes about 180,000 distinct CDR3 sequences, about 18% detected once. This TCR derives from a human donor in good health (CMV status not recorded). Some clones in this sample may be carry-over from other donors' samples. The chain has TRBV7-9 and TRBJ2-1, with 13 bases matching TRBD2. Sequenced sample: CD8+ T cells from PBMCs. Here the CDR3 reads CASSRRTSGGPDEQFF. DNA for the CDR3: TGTGCCAGCAGTCGGCGGACTAGCGGGGGTCCGGATGAGCAGTTCTTC.